This TCR beta chain was captured by sequencing in a study of blood T cells in healthy people across ages. Alongside a J-beta primer mix, a sample-barcoded 5' primer served in a second PCR lasting about 6 to 12 cycles. TCRdb called the 5' RACE reads again in MiXCR, with one record for every CDR3 protein. The sample comprises over 1,500,000 distinct CDR3 sequences, approximately 50% of which are singletons, and 2% to 2.5% rests with the top ten. Germline V lookup: CDR1 SEHNR, CDR2 FQNEAQ (reference sequence). This CDR3 is 13 amino acids long. V was shortened by 5 bases and J by 6 bases, with 12 bases between the two germline ends.

This clonotype was sampled from a woman between 35 and 50 years old in good health. The source material was blood. This chain connects TRBV7-9 to TRBJ2-3; unclear D gene. In DNA form, the CDR3 reads TGTGCCAGCAGCGAAAGTTTCATTGATACGCAGTATTTT. It is translated as CASSESFIDTQYF.